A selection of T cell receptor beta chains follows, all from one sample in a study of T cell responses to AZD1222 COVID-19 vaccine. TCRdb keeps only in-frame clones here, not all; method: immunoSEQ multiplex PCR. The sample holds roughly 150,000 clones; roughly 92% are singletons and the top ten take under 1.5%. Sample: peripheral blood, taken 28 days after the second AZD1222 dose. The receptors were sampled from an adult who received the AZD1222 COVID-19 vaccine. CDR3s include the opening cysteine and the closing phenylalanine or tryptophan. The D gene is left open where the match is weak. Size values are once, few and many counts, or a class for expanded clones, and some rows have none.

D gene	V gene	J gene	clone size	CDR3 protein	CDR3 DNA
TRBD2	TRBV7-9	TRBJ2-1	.	CASSGGVYNEQFF	TGTGCCAGCAGCGGGGGGGTTTACAATGAGCAGTTCTTC
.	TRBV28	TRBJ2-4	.	CASSAVGAAKNIQYF	TGTGCCAGCAGCGCGGTGGGGGCTGCCAAAAACATTCAGTACTTC
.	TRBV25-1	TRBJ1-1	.	CASRRQGLNTEAFF	TGTGCCAGCCGTCGGCAGGGACTGAACACTGAAGCTTTCTTT
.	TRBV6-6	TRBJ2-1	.	CASSYSEIEQFF	TGTGCCAGCAGTTACTCTGAGATTGAGCAGTTCTTC
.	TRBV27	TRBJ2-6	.	CASSLSGHGANVLTF	TGTGCCAGCAGTTTATCTGGGCATGGGGCCAACGTCCTGACTTTC
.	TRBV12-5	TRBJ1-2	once	CASGLGTVANYGYTF	TGTGCTAGTGGTTTGGGGACAGTCGCTAACTATGGCTACACCTTC
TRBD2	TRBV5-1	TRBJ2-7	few	CASSLAGGVQQYF	TGCGCCAGCAGCTTAGCGGGAGGAGTTCAGCAGTACTTC
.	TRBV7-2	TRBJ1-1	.	CASSAGLVATEAFF	TGTGCCAGCAGCGCGGGACTTGTAGCCACTGAAGCTTTCTTT
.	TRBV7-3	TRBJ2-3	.	CASSLLGSTDTQYF	TGTGCCAGCAGCTTATTGGGGAGCACAGATACGCAGTATTTT
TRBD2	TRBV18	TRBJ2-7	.	CASSPFGEAGSYEQYF	TGTGCCAGCTCACCTTTTGGAGAAGCGGGGTCCTACGAGCAGTACTTC
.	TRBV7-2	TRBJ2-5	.	CASSSDPRQETQYF	TGTGCCAGCAGCTCTGACCCGAGGCAAGAGACCCAGTACTTC
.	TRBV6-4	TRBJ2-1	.	CASSGANELEQFF	TGTGCCAGCAGTGGTGCCAATGAGTTAGAGCAGTTCTTC
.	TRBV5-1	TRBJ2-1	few	CASSLEQGQGNEQFF	TGCGCCAGCAGCTTGGAACAGGGTCAGGGCAATGAGCAGTTCTTC
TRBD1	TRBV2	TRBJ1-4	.	CASNNRDRDEKLFF	TGTGCCAGCAATAACCGGGACAGGGATGAAAAACTGTTTTTT
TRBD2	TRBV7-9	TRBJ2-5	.	CASRLSGRVGGETQYF	TGTGCCAGCAGACTTAGCGGGAGAGTAGGAGGAGAGACCCAGTACTTC
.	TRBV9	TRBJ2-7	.	CASSVAESRTYEQYF	TGTGCCAGCAGCGTAGCGGAGTCTAGAACGTACGAGCAGTACTTC